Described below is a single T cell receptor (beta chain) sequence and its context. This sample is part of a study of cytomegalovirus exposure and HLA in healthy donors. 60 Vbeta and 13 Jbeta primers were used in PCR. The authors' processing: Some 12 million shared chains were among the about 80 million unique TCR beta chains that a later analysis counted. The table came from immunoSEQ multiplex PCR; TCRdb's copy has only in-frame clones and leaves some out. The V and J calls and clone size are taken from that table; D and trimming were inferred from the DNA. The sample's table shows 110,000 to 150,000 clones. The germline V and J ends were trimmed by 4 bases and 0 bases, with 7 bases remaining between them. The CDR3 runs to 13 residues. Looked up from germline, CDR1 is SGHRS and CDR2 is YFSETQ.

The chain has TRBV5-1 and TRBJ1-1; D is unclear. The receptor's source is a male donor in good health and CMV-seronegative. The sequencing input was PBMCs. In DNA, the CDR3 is TGCGCCAGCAGCGCGGATATGAACACTGAAGCTTTCTTT. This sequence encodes CASSADMNTEAFF.